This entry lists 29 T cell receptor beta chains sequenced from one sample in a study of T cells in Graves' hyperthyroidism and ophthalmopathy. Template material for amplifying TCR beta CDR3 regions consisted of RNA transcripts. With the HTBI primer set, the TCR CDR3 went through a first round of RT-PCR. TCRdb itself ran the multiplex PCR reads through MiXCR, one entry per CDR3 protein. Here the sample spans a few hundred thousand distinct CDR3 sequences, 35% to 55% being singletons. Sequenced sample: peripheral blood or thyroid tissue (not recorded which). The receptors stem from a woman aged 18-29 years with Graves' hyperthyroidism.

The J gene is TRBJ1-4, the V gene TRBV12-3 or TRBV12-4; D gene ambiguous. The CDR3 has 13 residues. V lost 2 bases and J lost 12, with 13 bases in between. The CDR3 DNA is TGTGCCAGCAGTTTAAGCCAGCCTAATGAACTGTTTTTT. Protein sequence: CASSLSQPNELFF.

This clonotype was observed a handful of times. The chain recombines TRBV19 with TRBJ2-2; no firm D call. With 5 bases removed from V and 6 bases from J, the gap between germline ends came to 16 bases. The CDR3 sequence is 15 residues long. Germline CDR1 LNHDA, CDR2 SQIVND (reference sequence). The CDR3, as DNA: TGTGCCAGTAGTCCTTTGGCGCACTCCGCCGGGGAGCTGTTTTTT. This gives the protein CASSPLAHSAGELFF. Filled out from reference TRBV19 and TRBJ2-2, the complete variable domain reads DGGITQSPKYLFRKEGQNVTLSCEQNLNHDAMYWYRQDPGQGLRLIYYSQIVNDFQKGDIAEGYSVSREKKESFPLTVTSAQKNPTAFYLCASSPLAHSAGELFFGEGSRLTVL.

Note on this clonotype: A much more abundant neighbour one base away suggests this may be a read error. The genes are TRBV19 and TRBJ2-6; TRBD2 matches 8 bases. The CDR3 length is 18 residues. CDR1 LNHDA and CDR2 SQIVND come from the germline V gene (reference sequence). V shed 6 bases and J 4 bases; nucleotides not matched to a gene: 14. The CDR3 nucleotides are TGTGCCAGTAGGAGACTAGCGACTTCACGGGTGGGGGCCAACGTCCTGACTTTC. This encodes CASRRLATSRVGANVLTF.

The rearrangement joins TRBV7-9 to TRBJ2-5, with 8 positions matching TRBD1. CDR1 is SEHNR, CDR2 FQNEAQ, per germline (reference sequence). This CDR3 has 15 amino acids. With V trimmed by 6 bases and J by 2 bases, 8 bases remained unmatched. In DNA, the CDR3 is TGTGCCAGCAGGTTTGCGGGACAGGTACAAGAGACCCAGTACTTC. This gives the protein CASRFAGQVQETQYF.

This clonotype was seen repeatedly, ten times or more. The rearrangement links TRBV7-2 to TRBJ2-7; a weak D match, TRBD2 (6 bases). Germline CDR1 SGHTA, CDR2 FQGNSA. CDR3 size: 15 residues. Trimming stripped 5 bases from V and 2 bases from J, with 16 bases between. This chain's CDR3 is CASSDSGVRTYEQYF. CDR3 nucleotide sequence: TGTGCCAGCAGCGACTCGGGAGTAAGAACCTACGAGCAGTACTTC.

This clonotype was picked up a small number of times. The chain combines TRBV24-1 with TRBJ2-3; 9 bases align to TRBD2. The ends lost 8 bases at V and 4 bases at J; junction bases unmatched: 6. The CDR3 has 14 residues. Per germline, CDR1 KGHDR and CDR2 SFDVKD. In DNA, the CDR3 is TGTGCCACCAATGCGGGAGGGCCAGCAGATACGCAGTATTTT. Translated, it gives CATNAGGPADTQYF.

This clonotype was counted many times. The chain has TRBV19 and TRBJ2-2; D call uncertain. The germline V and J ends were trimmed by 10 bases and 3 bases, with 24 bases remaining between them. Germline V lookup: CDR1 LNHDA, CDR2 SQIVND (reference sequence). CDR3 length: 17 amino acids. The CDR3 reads CANMWPSVVSHTGELFF. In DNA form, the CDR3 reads TGTGCCAACATGTGGCCGAGCGTAGTAAGCCACACCGGGGAGCTGTTTTTT.

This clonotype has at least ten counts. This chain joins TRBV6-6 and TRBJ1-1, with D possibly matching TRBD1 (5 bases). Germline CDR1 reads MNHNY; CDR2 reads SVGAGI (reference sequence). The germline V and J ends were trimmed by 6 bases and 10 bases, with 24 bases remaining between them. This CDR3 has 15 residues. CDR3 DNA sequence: TGTGCCAGCAGCTTGACCGGGACGGCCAAGAGGGGAGCTTTCTTT. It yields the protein CASSLTGTAKRGAFF.

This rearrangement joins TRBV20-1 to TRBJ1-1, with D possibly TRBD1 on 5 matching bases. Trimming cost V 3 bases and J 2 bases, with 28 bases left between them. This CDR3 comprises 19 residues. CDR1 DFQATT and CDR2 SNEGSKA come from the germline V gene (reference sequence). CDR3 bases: TGCAGTGCTAGCGCTCTGGGACTAGCGGGAGGAGGGGCTAACACTGAAGCTTTCTTT. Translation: CSASALGLAGGGANTEAFF.

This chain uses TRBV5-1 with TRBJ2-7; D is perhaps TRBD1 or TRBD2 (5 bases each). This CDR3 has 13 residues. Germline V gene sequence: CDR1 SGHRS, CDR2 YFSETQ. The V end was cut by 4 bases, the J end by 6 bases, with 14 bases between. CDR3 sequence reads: CASSQSGTPEQYF. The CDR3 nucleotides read TGCGCCAGCAGCCAGTCCGGGACCCCCGAGCAGTACTTC. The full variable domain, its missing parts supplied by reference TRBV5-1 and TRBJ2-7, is KAGVTQTPRYLIKTRGQQVTLSCSPISGHRSVSWYQQTPGQGLQFLFEYFSETQRNKGNFPGRFSGRQFSNSRSEMNVSTLELGDSALYLCASSQSGTPEQYFGPGTRLTVT.

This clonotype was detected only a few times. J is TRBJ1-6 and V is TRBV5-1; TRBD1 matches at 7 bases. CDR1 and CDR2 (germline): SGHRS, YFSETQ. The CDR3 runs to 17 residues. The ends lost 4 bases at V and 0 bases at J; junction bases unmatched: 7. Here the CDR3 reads CASSGRTGSSYNSPLHF. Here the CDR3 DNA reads TGCGCCAGCAGCGGACGGACAGGCAGCTCCTATAATTCACCCCTCCACTTT.

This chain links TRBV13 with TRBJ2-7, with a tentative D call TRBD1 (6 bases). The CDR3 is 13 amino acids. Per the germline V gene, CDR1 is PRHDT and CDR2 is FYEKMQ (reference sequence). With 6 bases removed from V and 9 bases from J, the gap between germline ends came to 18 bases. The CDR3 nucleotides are TGTGCCAGCAGTCCTACAGGGTCCTTTTTGCAGTACTTC. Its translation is CASSPTGSFLQYF.

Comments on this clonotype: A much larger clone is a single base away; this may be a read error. The DNA for the CDR3 is TGCGCCAGCAGCTTGGCTTCCGGGTCGGGCGGCCACACCTTC. Its protein is CASSLASGSGGHTF. This chain connects TRBV5-1 to TRBJ1-2; D not resolved. In germline, CDR1 is SGHRS, CDR2 YFSETQ. Trimming took off 0 bases at V and 12 bases at J, with 18 bases between the two ends. The CDR3 covers 14 residues.

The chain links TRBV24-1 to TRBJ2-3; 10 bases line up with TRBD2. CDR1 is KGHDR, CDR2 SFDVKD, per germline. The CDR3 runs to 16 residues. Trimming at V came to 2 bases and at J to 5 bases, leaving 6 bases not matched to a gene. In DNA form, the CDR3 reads TGTGCCACCAGTGATTACCTAGCGGGAGCCGGAGATACGCAGTATTTT. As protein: CATSDYLAGAGDTQYF.

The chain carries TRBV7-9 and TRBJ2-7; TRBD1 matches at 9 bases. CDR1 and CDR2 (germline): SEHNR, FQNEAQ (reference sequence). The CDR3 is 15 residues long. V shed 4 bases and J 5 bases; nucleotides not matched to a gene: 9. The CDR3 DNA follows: TGTGCCAGCAGCTACCCGACAGGGGGGGCGAACGAGCAGTACTTC. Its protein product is CASSYPTGGANEQYF.

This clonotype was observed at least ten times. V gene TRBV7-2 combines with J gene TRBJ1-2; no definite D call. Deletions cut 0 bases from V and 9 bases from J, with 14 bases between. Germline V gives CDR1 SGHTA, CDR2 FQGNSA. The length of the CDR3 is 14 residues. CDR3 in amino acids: CASSLAHAGASYTF. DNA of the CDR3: TGTGCCAGCAGCTTAGCGCACGCAGGAGCGAGCTACACCTTC.

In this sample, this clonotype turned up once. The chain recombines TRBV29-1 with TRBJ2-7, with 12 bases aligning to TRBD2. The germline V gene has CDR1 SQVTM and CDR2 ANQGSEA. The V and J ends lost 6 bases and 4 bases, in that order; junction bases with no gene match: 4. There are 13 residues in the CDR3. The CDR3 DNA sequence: TGCAGCGTGACTAGCGGGAGTACATACGAGCAGTACTTC. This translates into CSVTSGSTYEQYF.

As DNA, the CDR3 is TGTGCCAGCAGCCTCTCTGGGGGGGGAGGTACAGATACGCAGTATTTT. Amino acids: CASSLSGGGGTDTQYF. The chain employs TRBV7-3 and TRBJ2-3, with 7 bases fitting TRBD2. The V gene end was trimmed by 5 bases and the J gene end by 3 bases; junction bases not matched to a gene: 11. The germline V gene has CDR1 SGHTA and CDR2 FQGTGA. The CDR3 spans 16 residues.

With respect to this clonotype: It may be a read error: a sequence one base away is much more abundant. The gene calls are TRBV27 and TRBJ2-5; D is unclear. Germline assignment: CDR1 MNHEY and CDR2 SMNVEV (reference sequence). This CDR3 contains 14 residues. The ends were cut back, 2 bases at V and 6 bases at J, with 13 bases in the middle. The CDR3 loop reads CASSLIAWSKTQYF. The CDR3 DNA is TGTGCCAGCAGTTTAATAGCTTGGTCGAAGACCCAGTACTTC.

The CDR3 DNA sequence: TGTGCCAGCAGTCCTAGCGGGGGTCTGAACACTGAAGCTTTCTTT. It specifies CASSPSGGLNTEAFF. The rearrangement uses TRBV12-3 or TRBV12-4 and TRBJ1-1; possibly TRBD1 for D (5 bases). V dropped 5 bases and J dropped 0 bases, with 13 bases sitting between them. CDR3 length: 15 amino acids.

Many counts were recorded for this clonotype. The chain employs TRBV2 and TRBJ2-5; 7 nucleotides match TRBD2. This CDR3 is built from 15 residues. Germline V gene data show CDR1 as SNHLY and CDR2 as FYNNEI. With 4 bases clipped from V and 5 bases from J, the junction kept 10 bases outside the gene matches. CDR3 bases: TGTGCCAGCAGTGGGTCCCGGGGGGTCGGGGAGACCCAGTACTTC. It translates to CASSGSRGVGETQYF.

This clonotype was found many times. The CDR3 sequence is CASSQDRGSETQYF. The CDR3 DNA reads TGTGCCAGTAGTCAGGACAGGGGGTCGGAGACCCAGTACTTC. The J gene is TRBJ2-5, the V gene TRBV19; 10 nucleotides match TRBD1. The CDR3 spans 14 residues. V was clipped by 5 bases and J by 5 bases; unmatched bases: 5. Per the germline V gene, CDR1 is LNHDA and CDR2 is SQIVND (reference sequence).

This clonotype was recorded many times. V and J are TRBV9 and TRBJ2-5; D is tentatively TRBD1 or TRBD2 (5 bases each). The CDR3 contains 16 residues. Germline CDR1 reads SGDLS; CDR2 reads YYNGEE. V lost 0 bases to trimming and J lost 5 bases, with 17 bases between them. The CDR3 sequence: CASSVGVIPGRETQYF. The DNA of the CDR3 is TGTGCCAGCAGCGTAGGTGTGATCCCGGGACGCGAGACCCAGTACTTC.

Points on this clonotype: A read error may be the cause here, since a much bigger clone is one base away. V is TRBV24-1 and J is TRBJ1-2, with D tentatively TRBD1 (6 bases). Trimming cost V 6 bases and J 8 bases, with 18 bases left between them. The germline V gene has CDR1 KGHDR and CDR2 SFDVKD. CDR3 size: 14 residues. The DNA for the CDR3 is TGTGCCACCAGTTATATGGACAGAGGGTACGGCTACACCTTC. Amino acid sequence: CATSYMDRGYGYTF.

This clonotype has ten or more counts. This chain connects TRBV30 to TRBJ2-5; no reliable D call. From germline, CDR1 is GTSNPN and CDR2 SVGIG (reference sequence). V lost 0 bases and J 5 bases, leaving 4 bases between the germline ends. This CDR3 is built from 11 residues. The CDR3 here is CAWSVPETQYF. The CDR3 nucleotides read TGTGCCTGGAGTGTCCCCGAGACCCAGTACTTC.

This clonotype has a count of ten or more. The CDR3 region has the DNA TGCAGCGTAGGGCGTGGGACCGCAGATACGCAGTATTTT. It is translated as CSVGRGTADTQYF. The chain employs TRBV29-1 and TRBJ2-3, with D tentatively TRBD1 or TRBD2 (5 bases each). Trimming shortened V by 6 bases and J by 4 bases, and 14 bases separated the two germline ends. Germline V lookup: CDR1 SQVTM, CDR2 ANQGSEA. This CDR3 is 13 amino acids long.

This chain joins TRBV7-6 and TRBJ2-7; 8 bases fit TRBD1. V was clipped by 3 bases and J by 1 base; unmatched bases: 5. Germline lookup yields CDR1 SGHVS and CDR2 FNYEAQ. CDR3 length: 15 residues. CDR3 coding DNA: TGTGCCAGCAGCTTTACAGGGGGATGGTCCTACGAGCAGTACTTC. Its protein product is CASSFTGGWSYEQYF.

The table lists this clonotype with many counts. The CDR3, as DNA: TGTGCCAGCAGCTTCCGATTGCGACAGGGGGCGGGTAAAGGCGACACCGGGGAGCTGTTTTTT. Residues: CASSFRLRQGAGKGDTGELFF. The genes are TRBV7-9 and TRBJ2-2; the match to TRBD1 covers 10 bases. This CDR3 has 21 residues. After removal of 3 bases from V and 3 bases from J, the junction contained 19 bases not matched to a gene. Germline CDR1 is SEHNR and CDR2 is FQNEAQ (reference sequence).

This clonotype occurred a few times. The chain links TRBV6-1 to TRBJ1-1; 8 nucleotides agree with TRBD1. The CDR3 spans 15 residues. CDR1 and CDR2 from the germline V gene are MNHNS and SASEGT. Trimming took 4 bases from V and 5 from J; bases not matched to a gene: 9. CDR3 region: CASSALQGGRTEAFF. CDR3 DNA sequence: TGTGCCAGCAGTGCGCTACAGGGGGGACGAACTGAAGCTTTCTTT.